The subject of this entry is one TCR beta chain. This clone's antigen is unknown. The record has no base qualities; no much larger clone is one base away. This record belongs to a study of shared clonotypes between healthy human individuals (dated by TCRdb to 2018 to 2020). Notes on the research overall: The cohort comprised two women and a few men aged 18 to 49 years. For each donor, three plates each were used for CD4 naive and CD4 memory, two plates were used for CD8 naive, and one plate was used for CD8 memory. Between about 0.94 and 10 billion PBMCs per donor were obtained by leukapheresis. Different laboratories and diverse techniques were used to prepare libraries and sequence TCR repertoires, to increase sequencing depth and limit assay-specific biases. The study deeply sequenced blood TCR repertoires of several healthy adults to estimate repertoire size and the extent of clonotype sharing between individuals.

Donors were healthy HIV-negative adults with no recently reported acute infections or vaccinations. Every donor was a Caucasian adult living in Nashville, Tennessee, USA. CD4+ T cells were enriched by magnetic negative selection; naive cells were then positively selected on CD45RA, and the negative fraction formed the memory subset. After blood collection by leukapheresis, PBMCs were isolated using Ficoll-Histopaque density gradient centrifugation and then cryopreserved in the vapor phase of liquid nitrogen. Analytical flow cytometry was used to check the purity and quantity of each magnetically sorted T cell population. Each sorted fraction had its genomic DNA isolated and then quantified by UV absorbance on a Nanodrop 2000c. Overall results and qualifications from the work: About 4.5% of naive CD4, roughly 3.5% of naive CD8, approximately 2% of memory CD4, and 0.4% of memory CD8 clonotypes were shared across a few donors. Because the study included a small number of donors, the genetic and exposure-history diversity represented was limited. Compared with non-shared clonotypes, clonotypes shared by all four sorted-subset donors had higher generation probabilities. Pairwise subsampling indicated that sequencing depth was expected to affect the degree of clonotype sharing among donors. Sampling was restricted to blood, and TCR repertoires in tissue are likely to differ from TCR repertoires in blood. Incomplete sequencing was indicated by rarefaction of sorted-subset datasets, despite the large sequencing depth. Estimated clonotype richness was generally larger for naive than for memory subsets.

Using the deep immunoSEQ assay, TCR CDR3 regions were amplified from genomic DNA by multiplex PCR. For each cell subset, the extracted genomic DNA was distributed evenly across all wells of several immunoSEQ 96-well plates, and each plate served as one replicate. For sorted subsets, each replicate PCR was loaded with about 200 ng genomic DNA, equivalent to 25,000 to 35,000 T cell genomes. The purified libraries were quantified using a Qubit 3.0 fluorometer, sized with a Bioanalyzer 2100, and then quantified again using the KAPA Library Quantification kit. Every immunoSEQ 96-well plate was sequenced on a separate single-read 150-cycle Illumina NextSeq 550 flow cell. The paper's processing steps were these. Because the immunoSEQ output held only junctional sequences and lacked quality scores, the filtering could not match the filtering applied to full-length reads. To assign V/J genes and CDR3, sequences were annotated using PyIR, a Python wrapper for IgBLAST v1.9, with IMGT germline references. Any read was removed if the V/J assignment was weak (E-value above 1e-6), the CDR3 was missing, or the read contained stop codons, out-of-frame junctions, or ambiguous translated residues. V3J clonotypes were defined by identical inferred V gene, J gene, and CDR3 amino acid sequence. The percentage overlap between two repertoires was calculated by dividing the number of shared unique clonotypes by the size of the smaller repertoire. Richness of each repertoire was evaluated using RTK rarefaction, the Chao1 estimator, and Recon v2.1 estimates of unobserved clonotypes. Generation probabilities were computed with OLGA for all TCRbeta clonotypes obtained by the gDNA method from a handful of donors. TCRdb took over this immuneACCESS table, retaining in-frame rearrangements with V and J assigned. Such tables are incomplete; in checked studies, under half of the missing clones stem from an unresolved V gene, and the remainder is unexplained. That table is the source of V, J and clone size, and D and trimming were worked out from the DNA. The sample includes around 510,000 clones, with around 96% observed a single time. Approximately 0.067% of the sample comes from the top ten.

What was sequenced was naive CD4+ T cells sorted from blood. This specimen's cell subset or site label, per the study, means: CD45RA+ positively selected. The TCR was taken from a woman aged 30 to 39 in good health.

The DNA is TGTGCCAGCAGCTCACAAGTAGTTGGTCCCGGGGAGCTGTTTTTT. Its protein reads: CASSSQVVGPGELFF. The receptor chain draws on TRBV11-2 and TRBJ2-2, with the D segment identity uncertain. The CDR3 has 15 amino acids, counting the end cysteine and phenylalanine. Here the CDR3 DNA is all that survives: 45 bases in frame from base 1. The junction carries 15 bases between V and J, which are trimmed by 4 bases and 6 bases respectively. Based on the germline V gene, the CDR1 and CDR2 sequences are SGHAT and FQNNGV.